The clone carrying this TCR beta chain turned up a few times. The length of the CDR3 is 15 residues. V shed 5 bases, J shed 4 bases, and the junction held 6 bases outside the gene matches. Germline V gene lookup returns CDR1 PRHDT and CDR2 FYEKMQ (reference sequence). The source of the sample is a study of cytomegalovirus exposure and HLA in healthy donors. It was with 60 Vbeta and 13 Jbeta primers that the PCR ran. The table came from immunoSEQ multiplex PCR; TCRdb's copy has only in-frame clones and leaves some out. The table records tens of thousands of clones, around 74% of them present only once.

The receptor was isolated from a woman aged 25 to 45 in good health and CMV-seropositive. Sequences were obtained from PBMCs. The V and J genes are TRBV13 and TRBJ2-3; 10 bases line up with TRBD2. The CDR3: CASSIRAGGSDTQYF. The CDR3 nucleotides read TGTGCCAGCAGCATTCGAGCGGGAGGGTCAGATACGCAGTATTTT.